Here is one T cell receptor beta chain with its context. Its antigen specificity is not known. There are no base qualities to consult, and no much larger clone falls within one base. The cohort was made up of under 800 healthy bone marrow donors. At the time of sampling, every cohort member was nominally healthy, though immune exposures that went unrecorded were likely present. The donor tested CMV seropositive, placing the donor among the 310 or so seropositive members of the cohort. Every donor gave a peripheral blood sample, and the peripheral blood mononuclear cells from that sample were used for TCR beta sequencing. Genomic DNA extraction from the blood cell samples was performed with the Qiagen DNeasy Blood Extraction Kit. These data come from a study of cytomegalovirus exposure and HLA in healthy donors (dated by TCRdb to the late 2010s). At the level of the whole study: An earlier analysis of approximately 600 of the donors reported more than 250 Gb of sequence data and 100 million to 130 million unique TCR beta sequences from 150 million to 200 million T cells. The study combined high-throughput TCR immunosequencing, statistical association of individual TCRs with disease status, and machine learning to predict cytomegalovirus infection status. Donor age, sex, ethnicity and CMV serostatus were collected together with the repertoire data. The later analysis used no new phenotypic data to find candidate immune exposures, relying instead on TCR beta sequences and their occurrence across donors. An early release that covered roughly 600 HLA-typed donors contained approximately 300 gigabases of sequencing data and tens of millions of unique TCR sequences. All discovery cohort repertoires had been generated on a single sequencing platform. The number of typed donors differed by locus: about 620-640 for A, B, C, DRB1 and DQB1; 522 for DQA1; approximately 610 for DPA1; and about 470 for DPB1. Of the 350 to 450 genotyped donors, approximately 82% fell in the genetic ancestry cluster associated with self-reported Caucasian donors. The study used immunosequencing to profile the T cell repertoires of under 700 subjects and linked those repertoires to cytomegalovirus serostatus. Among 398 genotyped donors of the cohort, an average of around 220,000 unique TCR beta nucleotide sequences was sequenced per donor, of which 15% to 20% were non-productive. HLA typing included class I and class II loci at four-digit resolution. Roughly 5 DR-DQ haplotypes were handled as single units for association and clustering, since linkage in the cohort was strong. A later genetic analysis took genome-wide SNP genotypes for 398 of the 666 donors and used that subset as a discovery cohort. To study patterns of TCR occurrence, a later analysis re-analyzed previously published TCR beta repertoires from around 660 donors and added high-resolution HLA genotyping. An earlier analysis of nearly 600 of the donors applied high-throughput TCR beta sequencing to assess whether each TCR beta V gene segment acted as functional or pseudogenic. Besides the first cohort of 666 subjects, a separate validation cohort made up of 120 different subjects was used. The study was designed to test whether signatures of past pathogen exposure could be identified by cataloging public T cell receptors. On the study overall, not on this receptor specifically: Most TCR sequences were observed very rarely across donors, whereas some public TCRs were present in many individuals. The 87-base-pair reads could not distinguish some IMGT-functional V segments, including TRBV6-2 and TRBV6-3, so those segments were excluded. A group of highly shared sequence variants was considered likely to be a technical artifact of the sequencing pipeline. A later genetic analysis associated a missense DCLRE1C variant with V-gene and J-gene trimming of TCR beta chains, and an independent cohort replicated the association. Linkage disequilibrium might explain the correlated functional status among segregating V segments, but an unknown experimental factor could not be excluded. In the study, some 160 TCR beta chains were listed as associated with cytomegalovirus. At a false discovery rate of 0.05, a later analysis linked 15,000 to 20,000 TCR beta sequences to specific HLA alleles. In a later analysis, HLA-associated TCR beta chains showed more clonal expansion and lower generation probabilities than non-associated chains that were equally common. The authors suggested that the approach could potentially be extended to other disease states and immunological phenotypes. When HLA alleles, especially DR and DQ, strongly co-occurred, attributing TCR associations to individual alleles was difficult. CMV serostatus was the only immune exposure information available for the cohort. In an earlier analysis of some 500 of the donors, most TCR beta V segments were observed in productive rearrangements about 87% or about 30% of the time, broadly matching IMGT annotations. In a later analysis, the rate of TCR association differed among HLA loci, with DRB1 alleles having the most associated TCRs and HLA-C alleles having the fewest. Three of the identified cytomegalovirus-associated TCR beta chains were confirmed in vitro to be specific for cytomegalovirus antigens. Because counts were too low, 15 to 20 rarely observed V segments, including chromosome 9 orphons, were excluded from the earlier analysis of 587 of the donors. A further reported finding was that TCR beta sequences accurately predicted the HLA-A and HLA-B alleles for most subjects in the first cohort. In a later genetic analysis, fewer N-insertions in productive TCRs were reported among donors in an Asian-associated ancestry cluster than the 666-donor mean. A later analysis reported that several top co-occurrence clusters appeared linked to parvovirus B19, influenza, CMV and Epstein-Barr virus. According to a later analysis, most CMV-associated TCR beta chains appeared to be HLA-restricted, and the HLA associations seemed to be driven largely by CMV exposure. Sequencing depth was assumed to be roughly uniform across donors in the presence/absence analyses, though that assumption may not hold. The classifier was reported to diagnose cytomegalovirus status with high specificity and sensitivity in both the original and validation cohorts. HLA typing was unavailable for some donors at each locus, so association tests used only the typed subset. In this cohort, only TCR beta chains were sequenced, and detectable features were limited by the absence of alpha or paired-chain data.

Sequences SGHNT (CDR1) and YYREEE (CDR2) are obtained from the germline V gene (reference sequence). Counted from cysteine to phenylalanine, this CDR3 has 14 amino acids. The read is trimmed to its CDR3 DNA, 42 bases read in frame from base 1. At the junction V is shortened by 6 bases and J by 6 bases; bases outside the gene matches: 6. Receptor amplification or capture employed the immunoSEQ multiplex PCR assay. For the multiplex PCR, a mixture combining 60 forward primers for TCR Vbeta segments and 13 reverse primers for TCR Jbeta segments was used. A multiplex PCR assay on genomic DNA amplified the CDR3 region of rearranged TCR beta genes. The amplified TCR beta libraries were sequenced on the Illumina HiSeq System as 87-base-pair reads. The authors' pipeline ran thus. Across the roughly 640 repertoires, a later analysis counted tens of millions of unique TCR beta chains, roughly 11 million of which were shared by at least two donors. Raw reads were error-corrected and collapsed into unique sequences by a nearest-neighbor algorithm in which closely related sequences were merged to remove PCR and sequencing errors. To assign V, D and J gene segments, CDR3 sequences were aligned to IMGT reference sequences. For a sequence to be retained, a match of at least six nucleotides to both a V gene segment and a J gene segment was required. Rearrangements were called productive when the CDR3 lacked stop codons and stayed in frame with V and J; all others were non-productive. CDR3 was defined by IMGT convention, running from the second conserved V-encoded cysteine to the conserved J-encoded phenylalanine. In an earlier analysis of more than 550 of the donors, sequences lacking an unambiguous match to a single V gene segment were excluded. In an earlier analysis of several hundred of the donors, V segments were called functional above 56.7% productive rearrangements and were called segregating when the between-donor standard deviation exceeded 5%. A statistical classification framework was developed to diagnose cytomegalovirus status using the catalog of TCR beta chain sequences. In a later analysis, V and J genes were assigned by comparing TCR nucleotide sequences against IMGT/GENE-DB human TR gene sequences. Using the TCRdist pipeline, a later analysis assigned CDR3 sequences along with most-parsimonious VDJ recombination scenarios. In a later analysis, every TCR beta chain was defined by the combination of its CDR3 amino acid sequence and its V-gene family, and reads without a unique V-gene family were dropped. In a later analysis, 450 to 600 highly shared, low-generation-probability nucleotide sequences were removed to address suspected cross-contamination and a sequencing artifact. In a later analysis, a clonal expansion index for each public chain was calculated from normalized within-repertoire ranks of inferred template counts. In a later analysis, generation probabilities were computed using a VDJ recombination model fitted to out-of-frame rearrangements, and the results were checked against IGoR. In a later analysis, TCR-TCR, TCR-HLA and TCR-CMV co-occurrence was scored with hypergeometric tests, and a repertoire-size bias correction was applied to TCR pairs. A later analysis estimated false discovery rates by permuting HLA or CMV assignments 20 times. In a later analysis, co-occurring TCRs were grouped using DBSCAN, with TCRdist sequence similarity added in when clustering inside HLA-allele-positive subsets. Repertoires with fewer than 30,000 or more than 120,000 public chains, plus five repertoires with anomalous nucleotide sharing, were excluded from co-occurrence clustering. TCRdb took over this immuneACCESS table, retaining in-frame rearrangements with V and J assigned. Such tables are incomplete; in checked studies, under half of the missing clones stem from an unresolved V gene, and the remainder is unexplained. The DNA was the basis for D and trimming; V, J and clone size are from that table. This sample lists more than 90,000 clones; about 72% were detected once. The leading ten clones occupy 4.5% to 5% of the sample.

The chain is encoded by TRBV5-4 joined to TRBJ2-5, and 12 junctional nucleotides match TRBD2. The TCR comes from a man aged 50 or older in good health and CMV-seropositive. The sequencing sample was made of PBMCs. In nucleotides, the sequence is TGTGCCAGCAAGCTAGCGGGGGGGCCTCAGACCCAGTACTTC. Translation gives CASKLAGGPQTQYF.